This T cell receptor (beta chain) was identified in a study of identical twins. TCRdb ran MiXCR on the 5' RACE reads and lists one entry per CDR3 protein. Among hundreds of thousands of distinct CDR3 sequences listed, 15% to 20% were seen once. With V trimmed by 5 bases and J by 0 bases, 7 bases remained unmatched. The germline V gene encodes CDR1 SEHNR and CDR2 FQNEAQ (reference sequence). CDR3 length: 16 amino acids. These data were also reused for a study on T cells expressing NK-cell markers.

The source of this sequence is a woman aged 18 to 35 in good health. The specimen sequenced was PBMCs. J is TRBJ2-1 and V is TRBV7-9; 7 bases match TRBD1. In DNA form, the CDR3 reads TGTGCCAGCAGCGGATACAGGGGTAGCTCCTACAATGAGCAGTTCTTC. This translates into CASSGYRGSSYNEQFF.